What follows are 9 T cell receptor beta chains derived from one specimen sequenced in a study of blood T cell repertoires in COVID-19. Only in-frame clones appear in the TCRdb table, and some are missing; sequencing was by immunoSEQ multiplex PCR. Here the sample spans 190,000 or so clones, roughly 73% being singletons. The sample comprised peripheral blood. Receptor source: a woman of 80 years or more with active or convalescent COVID-19.

CDR3 protein: CASSLVSAGDGYETQYF. In nucleotides, the CDR3 is TGTGCCAGCAGCTTAGTATCGGCGGGGGACGGCTATGAGACCCAGTACTTC. V gene TRBV7-2 combines with J gene TRBJ2-5; 7 nucleotides align to TRBD2. Per the germline V gene, CDR1 is SGHTA and CDR2 is FQGNSA. V lost 1 base, J lost 5 bases, and 13 bases stayed unmatched. The CDR3 runs to 17 residues.

The V gene is TRBV5-1, the J gene TRBJ1-2; D is uncertain. The CDR3 loop spans 14 amino acids. The ends were cut back, 0 bases at V and 8 bases at J, with 14 bases in the middle. Germline assignment: CDR1 SGHRS and CDR2 YFSETQ. CDR3 region: CASSLETHLRGYTF. For the CDR3, the DNA is TGCGCCAGCAGCTTGGAAACCCACTTGCGGGGCTACACCTTC.

The chain combines TRBV4-1 with TRBJ1-2; D is possibly TRBD1 (6 bases). V lost 4 bases and J 7 bases, leaving 13 bases between the germline ends. The CDR3 length is 13 residues. CDR1 and CDR2 (germline): MGHRA, YSYEKL. This chain's CDR3 is CASSPRDISGYTF. The CDR3 coding sequence is TGCGCCAGCAGCCCCCGGGACATATCTGGCTACACCTTC.

This CDR3 is CASSEDVYSGGYNEQFF. In DNA form, the CDR3 reads TGTGCCAGCAGTGAAGACGTTTATAGCGGGGGATACAATGAGCAGTTCTTC. V and J are TRBV2 and TRBJ2-1; TRBD2 aligns across 9 bases. V lost 1 base, J lost 4 bases, and 8 bases stayed unmatched. Germline CDR1 is SNHLY and CDR2 is FYNNEI. The CDR3 loop spans 17 amino acids.

The J gene is TRBJ2-7, the V gene TRBV9; 7 bases fit TRBD1. Germline V gives CDR1 SGDLS, CDR2 YYNGEE. V lost 3 bases to trimming and J lost 6 bases; unmatched junction nucleotides: 12. The CDR3 loop spans 15 amino acids. In DNA, the CDR3 is TGTGCCAGCAGCGCTCGACAATCAGGACAGGCCGAGCAGTACTTC. Its translation: CASSARQSGQAEQYF.

The genes are TRBV27 and TRBJ2-3, with 10 bases aligning to TRBD2. Trimming cost V 8 bases and J 4 bases; bases outside gene matches: 9. Per germline, CDR1 MNHEY and CDR2 SMNVEV (reference sequence). The CDR3 is 15 residues long. The CDR3, as DNA: TGTGCCAGCGGTCCCCTAGCGGGGGTATCAGATACGCAGTATTTT. It encodes CASGPLAGVSDTQYF.

V is TRBV5-1 and J is TRBJ2-7; D gene ambiguous. Trimming removed 0 bases from V and 2 bases from J, with 12 bases in between. The V gene's germline CDR1 is SGHRS and CDR2 YFSETQ. The CDR3 extends over 15 amino acids. The CDR3 protein is CASSLAPSGTYEQYF. CDR3 nucleotide sequence: TGCGCCAGCAGCTTGGCCCCGTCAGGTACCTACGAGCAGTACTTC.

V and J are TRBV6-5 and TRBJ2-5; TRBD2 matches 9 bases. The CDR3 totals 15 residues. The V and J ends lost 6 bases and 3 bases, in that order; junction bases with no gene match: 8. Germline V gene data show CDR1 as MNHEY and CDR2 as SVGAGI. The DNA for the CDR3 is TGTGCCAGCAGCTATAGGACTAGCGCTGAAGAGACCCAGTACTTC. This encodes CASSYRTSAEETQYF.

The chain has TRBV5-4 and TRBJ2-1; 9 nucleotides agree with TRBD1. The CDR3 is 16 amino acids. The germline gives CDR1 SGHNT, CDR2 YYREEE (reference sequence). J lost 12 bases, V lost 4 bases, and 17 bases had no gene match. Written as DNA, the CDR3 is TGTGCCAGCAGCCCCATGAAACAGGGGGCTTTCCAATGGCAGTTCTTC. It encodes CASSPMKQGAFQWQFF.